The source of this TCR beta chain is a study of tumor-infiltrating lymphocytes in primary liver carcinoma. Study-wide findings and caveats: Appearing in all five tumor regions was true of only about 7.5-25% of top clones. Tumor-adjacent and tumor-blood pairs displayed less overlap than did pairs of tumor regions.

CDR3 length equals 18 residues. This clonotype was counted between two and nine times. What it binds is not known. TCR beta cDNA was made from approximately 500 ng total RNA with a constant-region primer. Libraries of TCR beta came from three nested multiplex PCR rounds with slightly modified ARM-PCR. The first two PCR rounds used TRBV1-TRBV30 primers with a Cbeta primer, 10 cycles each. MiXCR, run by TCRdb on the multiplex PCR reads, gives a single entry per CDR3 protein. This table holds fewer than 110,000 distinct CDR3 sequences, approximately 70% found once. Without any cell sorting, roughly 18-30 mg of bulk tissue yielded co-extracted RNA and DNA. Surgical resection was used to treat these primary liver carcinoma patients. Treatment-naive at the time, the patients had chronic HBV infection.

The clonotype was recovered from a woman in her fifties or sixties with primary liver carcinoma and hepatitis B virus infection. The sequenced sample consisted of liver tumor tissue from sampling region 2. Subset described: tumor region T2, inferior pole. This sequence joins TRBV21-1 and TRBJ2-5; TRBD2 reflects the table's D call only, with no check against the DNA. TRBV21-1 is labeled a pseudogene. CDR3 in DNA: TGTGCCAGCACCCGAAGGGAACTAGCGTGCTCCTTGAGGGAGACCCAGTACTTC. Encoded protein: CASTRRELACSLRETQYF.